This passage covers 4 T cell receptor beta chains from one sample sequenced in a study of cytomegalovirus exposure and HLA in healthy donors. This PCR relied on a set of 60 Vbeta primers and 13 Jbeta primers. TCRdb's copy holds only in-frame clones and misses some; the assay was immunoSEQ multiplex PCR. Found here are 99,000 or so clones, 75% to 80% of them singletons; the top ten hold 5% to 6.5%. Sample: PBMCs. The receptors originated from a man between 60 and 75 years old in good health and CMV-seropositive.

The V and J genes are TRBV5-4 and TRBJ2-3; possible D gene TRBD2, 6 bases. V was pared by 3 bases and J by 4 bases, with 18 bases between. CDR3 length: 16 residues. The germline V gene has CDR1 SGHNT and CDR2 YYREEE (reference sequence). The CDR3: CASSYSGLVSSDTQYF. DNA for the CDR3: TGTGCCAGCAGCTACTCGGGACTTGTCAGTTCAGATACGCAGTATTTT.

In this sample, this clone turned up many times. The gene calls are TRBV13 and TRBJ1-2, with D maybe TRBD1 (5 bases). The V end was cut by 3 bases, the J end by 5 bases, with 13 bases between. The CDR3 consists of 14 residues. Germline lookup yields CDR1 PRHDT and CDR2 FYEKMQ (reference sequence). The DNA of the CDR3 is TGTGCCAGCAGCTTGGGGTCCGGGGGATATGGCTACACCTTC. It translates to CASSLGSGGYGYTF.

The V call is TRBV9, the J call TRBJ2-1; possible D gene TRBD1, 6 bases. There are 16 residues in the CDR3. V was pared by 2 bases and J by 2 bases, with 14 bases between. From germline, CDR1 is SGDLS and CDR2 YYNGEE. The CDR3 region is CASSVTGTSPYNEQFF. The CDR3 DNA follows: TGTGCCAGCAGCGTTACCGGGACATCTCCCTACAATGAGCAGTTCTTC. Drawing the rest from reference TRBV9 and TRBJ2-1, the complete variable domain is DSGVTQTPKHLITATGQRVTLRCSPRSGDLSVYWYQQSLDQGLQFLIQYYNGEERAKGNILERFSAQQFPDLHSELNLSSLELGDSALYFCASSVTGTSPYNEQFFGPGTRLTVL.

This clone is a singleton in its sample. This chain connects TRBV18 to TRBJ2-1, with 7 positions matching TRBD1. This CDR3 has 14 residues. From germline, CDR1 is KGHSH and CDR2 LQKENI. The junction had 8 bases not matched to a gene; V was cut back by 4 bases and J by 8 bases. This CDR3 reads CASSHQTGYDEQFF. CDR3 sequence (DNA): TGTGCCAGCTCACACCAGACAGGGTACGATGAGCAGTTCTTC.